The TCR beta chain under discussion was sequenced for a study of cytomegalovirus exposure and HLA in healthy donors. The length of the CDR3 is 15 residues. V dropped 5 bases and J dropped 1; count of bases not matched to a gene: 4. Germline V gives CDR1 SGHTA, CDR2 FQGNSA. Study-wide results and limits: Across donors, most TCRs were seen rarely, yet some public ones were widespread.

Comments on this clone: Its antigen is unidentified.

Measured with immunoSEQ multiplex PCR; TCRdb has only the in-frame clones, and not every one. Here the sample spans fewer than 90,000 clones, around 94% being singletons. This receptor was obtained from a woman younger than 35 in good health and CMV-seropositive. Sequenced input: PBMCs. This chain links TRBV7-2 with TRBJ1-5; TRBD1 matches at 8 bases. CDR3 DNA: TGTGCCAGCAGCCAGGACAGGGTAAGCAATCAGCCCCAGCATTTT. Amino acids: CASSQDRVSNQPQHF.